This T cell receptor (beta chain) was observed in a study of blood T cell repertoires in COVID-19. In the study overall: The analysed material was cDNA or gDNA that came from T cells, B-cell-depleted T cells, or PBMCs.

This table comes from immunoSEQ multiplex PCR, and its TCRdb copy is limited to in-frame clones, with some not included. The top ten hold roughly 19% of the sample, which has roughly 150,000 clones, 83% seen once. CDR1 is MNHEY and CDR2 is SVGAGI in the germline V gene. CDR3 length: 15 residues. V lost 2 bases, J lost 0 bases, and 0 bases stayed unmatched. The chain employs TRBV6-5 and TRBJ2-7; 11 bases agree with TRBD2. The source material was peripheral blood. The source of this sequence is a woman aged 70-85 years who had recovered from COVID-19. For the CDR3, the DNA is TGTGCCAGCAGTTACGGGACTAGCGGCTCCTACGAGCAGTACTTC. Its protein product is CASSYGTSGSYEQYF.